Sequencing of this T cell receptor (beta chain) was carried out in a study of blood T cells in healthy people across ages (dated by TCRdb to between 2014 and 2017). In the study overall: Template switching captured roughly one uniquely barcoded TCR beta cDNA molecule per two T cells in model experiments. The study measured age-related changes in TCR beta repertoire diversity using deep sequencing normalized with unique cDNA molecular identifiers. Donors were grouped into four age groups: young (average about 15 years), middle-aged (about 38), aged (about 60) and long-lived (approximately 81). The study analyzed two additional independent replicas of 1 million unique cDNA reads from the same blood draw for two donors, one aged 18 to 30 and one aged 80 or older. Results the study describes overall, beyond this receptor: Since profiling was done on bulk unsorted PBMCs, naive and antigen-experienced compartments could not be conclusively compared. Observed TCR beta diversity per million T cells fell roughly linearly with age, and a significant reduction was already apparent by age about 36. Compared with the aged group, the long-lived group had more naive CD4+ T cells, fewer expanded clones and increased TCR diversity, a pattern suggesting age selection. Estimates of total diversity based on one million sequenced T cells were regarded as lower bounds and as underestimates. The percentage of naive T cells measured by flow cytometry correlated strongly with observed TCR beta diversity. Because the CMV infection status of the donors was unknown, age-related changes in expanded clonotypes may potentially have been confounded.

A word on this clonotype: What this receptor recognizes is not known. The input lacks base qualities; no much larger clone sits a single base away.

The roughly 39 donors, aged 6 to 90 years, were systemically healthy Caucasian individuals from Russia. Each donor gave about 9.7 milliliters of peripheral blood, drawn into EDTA-treated Vacutainer tubes. Ficoll-Paque density-gradient centrifugation was used to isolate PBMCs, with at least 6 million obtained per sample. Trizol reagent was used to extract total RNA from PBMCs, with at least 6 micrograms per sample. For every donor, an aliquot of PBMCs went through flow cytometry to measure the percentages of naive CD45RAhigh/CD27high T cells. Receptors were amplified or captured by 5' RACE. The instrument given in TCRdb is Illumina HiSeq 2500. A second roughly 6 to 12 cycle PCR used a sample-barcoded 5' primer and a J-beta primer mix. Each TCR beta cDNA molecule received a unique molecular identifier from a template-switch 5' adaptor carrying 12 random nucleotides. Each sample yielded at least 2.5 million CDR3-containing paired-end reads. First-strand cDNA was synthesized from all RNA with the Mint cDNA synthesis kit, primed by a TRBC-specific oligonucleotide. After uracil-DNA glycosylase treatment, a first 18-cycle PCR used universal primers M1SS and BC2_uni_R on all cDNA. For the original study's pipeline: For normalization, 1 million high-quality reads, each with a distinct molecular identifier, were randomly selected from each sample. Instead of being binned into consensus sequences, reads with shared molecular identifiers were discarded. MiTCR, run with a Q25 quality threshold and the strictest error-elimination algorithm, handled CDR3 identification, clonotype clustering and error correction. A nonparametric unseen species model with Euler transformation was used to estimate a lower bound on total TCR beta diversity. TCRdb cleaned the public reads at Q25 with fastp, built clones with MiXCR and kept in-frame beta chains. All rows with the same CDR3 protein become a single entry with the most common DNA and genes. TCRdb's processing, not the study's, gives the V and J calls here. This sample is represented by about 930,000 distinct CDR3 sequences; 25% to 30% of them were singletons. The ten largest clones represent approximately 10% of the sample.

The germline V gene gives CDR1 as MGHDK and CDR2 as SYGVNS. The junction shows trimming of 1 base on V and 0 bases on J, and the gene matches do not reach 11 bases of it. The CDR3 covers 19 residues, taking in both the cysteine and the phenylalanine. Only CDR3 DNA is held: 57 bases, read in frame from base 1. This sample also appeared in a second study, on T cells of mothers and their children. Per that second paper: The donors were nine systemically healthy Caucasian individuals, made up of three mothers and their six children. cDNA synthesis consumed the entire amount of extracted RNA, loaded at 1.5 ug RNA in each 15 ul reaction. In the second PCR, the M1S primer added sample barcodes and 2-4 random nucleotides. Over 9.5 million TCR beta CDR3 reads were obtained for each mother, and 2.5 million to 3.5 million reads were obtained for each child. TCR recombination output is similarly shaped by thymic selection in related and unrelated pairs, with a minor effect exerted by inherited differences. Normalized repertoire overlap was always found to be slightly, but never significantly, higher in related mother-child pairs than in unrelated mother-child pairs. Persistent microchimeric T cell clones were not detected, at a sensitivity of 85 to 100 clones per million clonotypes. To look for features that set related mother-child pairs apart from unrelated individuals, the researchers ran deep NGS to compare the TCR beta repertoires of mothers and children. Mothers averaged about 40 +/- 4 years of age and children averaged 11 +/- 4 years. After adapter ligation with NEBNext reagents, the libraries were sequenced on Illumina HiSeq 2000 with 100+100 nt paired-end reads. To prevent cross-contamination, the mother and child libraries were prepared one month apart and sequenced in separate runs. Between about 500,000 and 2,100,000 distinct TCR beta clonotypes were identified per donor. Naive TCR beta clonotypes were estimated from low-frequency clonotypes matched to each donor's FACS-determined naive share, without sorting.

Recombination linked TRBV25-1 to TRBJ2-3, and 9 junctional nucleotides match TRBD2. Sequencing used blood. This clonotype originated in a woman between 40 and 55 years old in good health. The sequenced DNA: TGTGCCAGCAGTGAATCTCCTTGGGCTAGCGGGAATAGCACAGATACGCAGTATTTT. Its protein reads: CASSESPWASGNSTDTQYF.